The next 30 T cell receptor beta chains were all read from a single sample in a study of beta chain features in type 1 diabetes. No antigen is known for these receptors. The study's findings and limits: All four CD4+ subsets of Type 1 diabetes patients contained TCRB CDR3s that were moderately but significantly shorter.

The sequenced template was cDNA made from the entire isolated RNA. This table comes from immunoSEQ multiplex PCR, and its TCRdb copy is limited to in-frame clones, with some not included. This sample carries about 150,000 clones, about 8% of them seen once, and the ten largest clones take approximately 0.85%. The sample comprised central memory CD4+ T cells from blood. These receptors were taken from a woman aged 40 to 50 with type 1 diabetes.

The chain couples TRBV7-9 to TRBJ1-5, with D possibly being TRBD1 (5 bases). Trimming cost V 5 bases and J 5 bases, with 16 bases left between them. The CDR3 spans 15 residues. Germline V gene data show CDR1 as SEHNR and CDR2 as FQNEAQ (reference sequence). CDR3 protein: CASSATGGGDQPQHF. The CDR3 DNA reads TGTGCCAGCAGCGCGACCGGGGGTGGCGATCAGCCCCAGCATTTT.

This clone showed up just a few times. The rearrangement uses TRBV5-4 and TRBJ2-5, with D perhaps TRBD1 (6 bases). The V end lost 2 bases, the J end lost 4 bases, and 15 bases lay between the germline ends. Germline V gene lookup returns CDR1 SGHNT and CDR2 YYREEE (reference sequence). This CDR3 comprises 15 residues. CDR3 loop: CASSFRTGQRETQYF. The CDR3 nucleotides are TGTGCCAGCAGCTTTAGAACAGGGCAGAGAGAGACCCAGTACTTC. The variable domain in full, completed from reference TRBV5-4 and TRBJ2-5, reads ETGVTQSPTHLIKTRGQQVTLRCSSQSGHNTVSWYQQALGQGPQFIFQYYREEENGRGNFPPRFSGLQFPNYSSELNVNALELDDSALYLCASSFRTGQRETQYFGPGTRLLVL.

The V gene is TRBV11-1, the J gene TRBJ1-1; 9 bases are shared with TRBD1. After removal of 5 bases from V and 11 bases from J, the junction contained 6 bases not matched to a gene. The CDR3 sequence is 12 residues long. Germline V gene sequence: CDR1 SGHAT, CDR2 FQDESV (reference sequence). DNA for the CDR3: TGTGCCAGCAGCACGGACAGGGGAGCCGCTTTCTTT. It encodes CASSTDRGAAFF.

This clone was observed many times. This rearrangement joins TRBV6-5 to TRBJ2-3, with 7 bases lining up with TRBD2. V shed 5 bases, J shed 4 bases, and the junction held 6 bases outside the gene matches. The CDR3 is 14 residues long. The V gene's germline CDR1 is MNHEY and CDR2 SVGAGI. The CDR3 here is CASSRGEIADTQYF. The CDR3 bases are TGTGCCAGCAGTCGGGGGGAGATCGCAGATACGCAGTATTTT.

The chain combines TRBV6-5 with TRBJ2-7; 9 bases line up with TRBD2. The CDR3 runs to 15 residues. The germline V gene encodes CDR1 MNHEY and CDR2 SVGAGI. The V gene end was trimmed by 5 bases and the J gene end by 4 bases; junction bases not matched to a gene: 9. The DNA for the CDR3 is TGTGCCAGCAGTGGCCTAGCGGGGCGAGTTTACGAGCAGTACTTC. Its translation: CASSGLAGRVYEQYF.

This sequence joins TRBV6-6 and TRBJ1-1, with a tentative D call TRBD1 (6 bases). Germline CDR1 and CDR2: MNHNY and SVGAGI (reference sequence). V lost 6 bases to trimming and J lost 0 bases, with 11 bases between them. There are 14 residues in the CDR3. The DNA for the CDR3 is TGTGCCAGCAGCCGACAGGAGATGAACACTGAAGCTTTCTTT. Protein: CASSRQEMNTEAFF.

This clone was recorded at least ten times. The chain is built from TRBV5-1 and TRBJ2-7, with D maybe TRBD1 (6 bases). There are 15 residues in the CDR3. The germline V and J ends were trimmed by 4 bases and 2 bases, with 16 bases remaining between them. CDR1 and CDR2 (germline): SGHRS, YFSETQ. This chain's CDR3 is CASSPYSDRAYEQYF. The CDR3 DNA reads as TGCGCCAGCAGCCCGTATTCGGACAGAGCCTACGAGCAGTACTTC. Full variable domain (remainder filled in from reference TRBV5-1 and TRBJ2-7): KAGVTQTPRYLIKTRGQQVTLSCSPISGHRSVSWYQQTPGQGLQFLFEYFSETQRNKGNFPGRFSGRQFSNSRSEMNVSTLELGDSALYLCASSPYSDRAYEQYFGPGTRLTVT.

The CDR3 nucleotides read TGTGCCAGCAGTTTACCTGAGGGGGTTTATGGCTACACCTTC. Its translation is CASSLPEGVYGYTF. V gene TRBV28 combines with J gene TRBJ1-2, with a tentative D call TRBD1 (6 bases). The CDR3 covers 14 residues. Germline V gives CDR1 MDHEN, CDR2 SYDVKM. V was trimmed by 2 bases and J by 5 bases, leaving 12 bases between them.

The chain links TRBV29-1 to TRBJ1-5, with TRBD1 matching 7 bases. The V and J ends lost 6 bases and 4 bases, in that order; junction bases with no gene match: 12. The germline V gene encodes CDR1 SQVTM and CDR2 ANQGSEA. This CDR3 is 15 amino acids long. The CDR3 reads CSVTEGAQRNQPQHF. DNA of the CDR3: TGCAGCGTCACGGAGGGGGCTCAGAGGAATCAGCCCCAGCATTTT.

This clone was seen a handful of times. This sequence joins TRBV29-1 and TRBJ1-5; 9 nucleotides match TRBD1. The germline gives CDR1 SQVTM, CDR2 ANQGSEA. Trimming took 4 bases from V and 1 from J; bases not matched to a gene: 2. The CDR3 consists of 14 residues. The CDR3 reads CSVGGQGSNQPQHF. CDR3 sequence (DNA): TGCAGCGTTGGGGGACAGGGAAGCAATCAGCCCCAGCATTTT.

V and J are TRBV13 and TRBJ1-5, with 9 bases aligning to TRBD1. The germline V gene encodes CDR1 PRHDT and CDR2 FYEKMQ (reference sequence). There are 16 residues in the CDR3. Trimming cost V 5 bases and J 0 bases; bases outside gene matches: 5. The CDR3 DNA follows: TGTGCCAGCAGCCCACGACAGGGGGGTAGCAATCAGCCCCAGCATTTT. This gives the protein CASSPRQGGSNQPQHF. Filled out from reference TRBV13 and TRBJ1-5, the complete variable domain reads AAGVIQSPRHLIKEKRETATLKCYPIPRHDTVYWYQQGPGQDPQFLISFYEKMQSDKGSIPDRFSAQQFSDYHSELNMSSLELGDSALYFCASSPRQGGSNQPQHFGDGTRLSIL.

V and J are TRBV7-8 and TRBJ2-2; 8 bases line up with TRBD2. The germline gives CDR1 SGHVS, CDR2 FQNEAQ. The CDR3 is 16 amino acids. The V and J ends lost 5 bases and 1 base, in that order; junction bases with no gene match: 6. CDR3 sequence reads: CASSPGGGGNTGELFF. CDR3 DNA: TGTGCCAGCAGCCCCGGGGGGGGTGGGAACACCGGGGAGCTGTTTTTT. The whole variable domain, remainder taken from reference TRBV7-8 and TRBJ2-2, is GAGVSQSPRYKVAKRGQDVALRCDPISGHVSLFWYQQALGQGPEFLTYFQNEAQLDKSGLPSDRFFAERPEGSVSTLKIQRTQQEDSAVYLCASSPGGGGNTGELFFGEGSRLTVL.

This clone was seen more than once but under ten times. This chain connects TRBV4-1 to TRBJ2-5; 8 positions agree with TRBD2. Trimming cost V 3 bases and J 2 bases; bases outside gene matches: 5. CDR1 is MGHRA and CDR2 is YSYEKL in the germline V gene. This CDR3 is 15 amino acids long. CDR3 DNA: TGCGCCAGCAGCCAGGGGTTAGCGGGACAAGAGACCCAGTACTTC. It yields the protein CASSQGLAGQETQYF.

The chain links TRBV5-4 to TRBJ2-6, with 7 nucleotides matching TRBD1. The V segment lost 4 bases and the J segment 0 bases; nucleotides outside the gene matches: 10. CDR1 and CDR2 (germline): SGHNT, YYREEE (reference sequence). This CDR3 is 18 amino acids long. The CDR3 here is CASSAPGQRHSGANVLTF. DNA for the CDR3: TGTGCCAGCAGCGCACCGGGACAGAGGCACTCTGGGGCCAACGTCCTGACTTTC.

This clone was seen a few times. This chain uses TRBV15 with TRBJ1-2; D possibly corresponds to TRBD1 (6 bases). The CDR3 contains 15 residues. V shed 5 bases and J shed 4 bases, with 17 bases lying between them. From germline, CDR1 is LNHNV and CDR2 YYDKDF (reference sequence). CDR3 nucleotides: TGTGCCACCAGCCCTGCCAGGGGACCGGGCTATGGCTACACCTTC. Residues: CATSPARGPGYGYTF.

The CDR3 DNA follows: TGTGCCAGCAGTAGAGACGGCGGCGGCTACACCTTC. This translates into CASSRDGGGYTF. The chain recombines TRBV6-5 with TRBJ1-2; D remains unclear. This CDR3 comprises 12 residues. The V end was cut by 5 bases, the J end by 8 bases, with 12 bases between. Germline V gives CDR1 MNHEY, CDR2 SVGAGI.

The chain carries TRBV30 and TRBJ2-3; possibly TRBD1 for D (5 bases). The V gene's germline CDR1 is GTSNPN and CDR2 SVGIG (reference sequence). Trimming shortened V by 0 bases and J by 3 bases, and 10 bases separated the two germline ends. The CDR3 runs 14 residues. CDR3 in amino acids: CAWSVTGATDTQYF. Written as DNA, the CDR3 is TGTGCCTGGAGTGTAACAGGCGCGACAGATACGCAGTATTTT.

This clone came up many times. The V gene is TRBV29-1, the J gene TRBJ2-7, with D unresolved. This CDR3 has 13 amino acids. Trimming took 6 bases from V and 0 from J, leaving 12 bases between them. The V gene's germline CDR1 is SQVTM and CDR2 ANQGSEA. The CDR3 protein is CSVKTVGSYEQYF. CDR3 nucleotides: TGCAGCGTAAAAACAGTAGGCTCCTACGAGCAGTACTTC.

The rearrangement links TRBV7-3 to TRBJ1-1, with TRBD1 as a possible D gene (5 bases). Germline V gene sequence: CDR1 SGHTA, CDR2 FQGTGA. The ends were cut back, 4 bases at V and 1 base at J, with 7 bases in the middle. The CDR3 runs to 13 residues. CDR3 sequence reads: CASSWGENTEAFF. As DNA, the CDR3 is TGTGCCAGCAGCTGGGGCGAGAACACTGAAGCTTTCTTT.

In this sample, this clone turned up a few times. CDR3 bases: TGTGCCAGCAGCATGGGACTCTTAGTGGACACTGAAGCTTTCTTT. Translation gives CASSMGLLVDTEAFF. The rearrangement uses TRBV11-2 and TRBJ1-1; D might be TRBD1 (5 bases). The CDR3 sequence is 15 residues long. The V end was cut by 5 bases, the J end by 3 bases, with 16 bases between. The germline gives CDR1 SGHAT, CDR2 FQNNGV.

The chain uses TRBV7-8 and TRBJ2-1, with D possibly being TRBD2 (7 bases). Germline CDR1 is SGHVS and CDR2 is FQNEAQ. Trimming cost V 3 bases and J 9 bases, with 12 bases left between them. The CDR3 runs to 13 residues. CDR3 amino acids: CASSFRGALEQFF. The CDR3 region has the DNA TGTGCCAGCAGCTTCCGGGGGGCGCTTGAGCAGTTCTTC.

The chain combines TRBV27 with TRBJ1-2, with 7 bases matching TRBD1. Germline values: CDR1 MNHEY, CDR2 SMNVEV (reference sequence). The CDR3 totals 15 residues. Germline trimming cut 0 bases from V and 7 bases from J; bases unmatched to any gene: 8. The CDR3 DNA follows: TGTGCCAGCAGTTTATCGGTGGCGAGGGGGCTTGGCTACACCTTC. It yields the protein CASSLSVARGLGYTF.

The chain joins TRBV7-2 to TRBJ2-2, with 9 bases aligning to TRBD1. After removal of 5 bases from V and 5 bases from J, the junction contained 6 bases not matched to a gene. Germline CDR1 reads SGHTA; CDR2 reads FQGNSA. The CDR3 has 15 amino acids. CDR3 in amino acids: CASSPGQGRTGELFF. In DNA form, the CDR3 reads TGTGCCAGCAGCCCCGGACAGGGGAGGACCGGGGAGCTGTTTTTT.

The V call is TRBV28, the J call TRBJ1-6; maybe TRBD1 (5 bases). The V and J ends lost 4 bases and 7 bases respectively, with 14 bases between them. Germline CDR1 reads MDHEN; CDR2 reads SYDVKM. This CDR3 has 15 residues. CDR3 DNA sequence: TGTGCCAGCAGTTCCGACAGTGGTGGCAATTCACCCCTCCACTTT. Amino acids: CASSSDSGGNSPLHF.

This clone was seen a few times. The rearrangement joins TRBV18 to TRBJ1-1, with 7 bases aligning to TRBD1. The CDR3 covers 14 residues. V trimming: 2 bases; J trimming: 4 bases; junction bases outside the gene matches: 4. In germline, CDR1 is KGHSH, CDR2 LQKENI. DNA for the CDR3: TGTGCCAGCTCACCAAACAGGGGAGGCACTGAAGCTTTCTTT. Residues: CASSPNRGGTEAFF.

This chain links TRBV19 with TRBJ1-2; no reliable D call. The CDR3 runs 13 residues. The ends were cut back, 5 bases at V and 3 bases at J, with 10 bases in the middle. Looked up from germline, CDR1 is LNHDA and CDR2 is SQIVND (reference sequence). The CDR3 spells CASSAQEYYGYTF. The CDR3 DNA follows: TGTGCCAGTAGTGCCCAGGAATACTATGGCTACACCTTC.

At least ten counts were recorded for this clone. The rearrangement uses TRBV5-1 and TRBJ1-1; TRBD1 is a possible D gene (5 bases). The CDR3 consists of 16 residues. CDR1 and CDR2 from the germline V gene are SGHRS and YFSETQ. Trimming shortened V by 4 bases and J by 3 bases, and 19 bases separated the two germline ends. The CDR3 loop reads CASSPGRDSQDTEAFF. In DNA form, the CDR3 reads TGCGCCAGCAGCCCCGGACGGGACTCCCAAGACACTGAAGCTTTCTTT. Supplemented by reference TRBV5-1 and TRBJ1-1, the full variable domain reads KAGVTQTPRYLIKTRGQQVTLSCSPISGHRSVSWYQQTPGQGLQFLFEYFSETQRNKGNFPGRFSGRQFSNSRSEMNVSTLELGDSALYLCASSPGRDSQDTEAFFGQGTRLTVV.

This clone was seen more than once but under ten times. Other nucleotide sequences in the sample specify the same CDR3. V gene TRBV2 combines with J gene TRBJ1-1; TRBD1 agrees at 10 bases. From germline, CDR1 is SNHLY and CDR2 FYNNEI. This CDR3 is 15 amino acids long. The V segment lost 5 bases and the J segment 5 bases; nucleotides outside the gene matches: 8. CDR3: CASSPRRTGGTEAFF. DNA of the CDR3: TGTGCCAGCAGTCCCAGGAGGACAGGGGGGACTGAAGCTTTCTTT.

The sample holds a few counts of this clone. The chain couples TRBV19 to TRBJ2-1; D perhaps matches TRBD1 (6 bases). This CDR3 is built from 16 residues. Germline loops: CDR1 LNHDA, CDR2 SQIVND (reference sequence). Trimming stripped 6 bases from V and 4 bases from J, with 19 bases between. The CDR3: CASSPVQGDRYNEQFF. CDR3 DNA: TGTGCCAGTAGCCCCGTACAGGGAGATCGGTACAATGAGCAGTTCTTC.

This clone was recorded a few times. The CDR3 loop reads CASSPTGVSGYTF. The CDR3 region has the DNA TGTGCCAGCAGCCCGACAGGTGTTAGTGGCTACACCTTC. The rearrangement links TRBV7-2 to TRBJ1-2; perhaps TRBD1 as D (6 bases). The CDR3 spans 13 residues. The germline V gene encodes CDR1 SGHTA and CDR2 FQGNSA. Trimming removed 5 bases at V and 7 bases at J, with 14 bases between.